Presented here are 30 T cell receptor beta chains from one specimen sequenced in a study of CD8 T cells in ankylosing spondylitis. These TCRs' antigens remain unknown. The study's findings and limits: What seemed typical of ankylosing spondylitis blood was a TCR beta motif built from several highly homologous variants.

TCRdb independently ran MiXCR on the 5' RACE reads; one entry per CDR3 protein. The sample consists of 220,000 or so distinct CDR3 sequences, about a sixth of them appearing once. Sequencing input: blood, either unsorted or a sorted T cell fraction (not recorded which). These receptors came from a male donor with ankylosing spondylitis.

V gene TRBV19 combines with J gene TRBJ2-3; TRBD2 aligns across 7 bases. Germline assignment: CDR1 LNHDA and CDR2 SQIVND (reference sequence). The CDR3 runs to 14 residues. Trimming took 7 bases from V and 3 from J; bases not matched to a gene: 7. CDR3 in DNA: TGTGCCAGTACCCGACTAGCCGGTACAGATACGCAGTATTTT. Translation gives CASTRLAGTDTQYF.

V usage is TRBV29-1 and J usage is TRBJ2-7; tentatively, D is TRBD1 or TRBD2 (6 bases each). The germline CDR1 and CDR2 sequences are SQVTM and ANQGSEA. CDR3 length: 13 amino acids. Trimming took 4 bases from V and 2 from J, leaving 12 bases between them. CDR3: CSVGPGGPYEQYF. CDR3 DNA: TGCAGCGTTGGCCCCGGGGGCCCCTACGAGCAGTACTTC.

This clonotype was seen a few times. The V gene is TRBV14, the J gene TRBJ2-2; D gene unclear. CDR1 is SGHDN, CDR2 FVKESK, per germline. The CDR3 is 13 amino acids. Trimming removed 3 bases at V and 2 bases at J, with 4 bases between. The CDR3 loop reads CASSQYNTGELFF. CDR3 bases: TGTGCCAGCAGCCAGTATAACACCGGGGAGCTGTTTTTT.

This clonotype was observed a few times. The chain joins TRBV12-3 or TRBV12-4 to TRBJ2-3, with D perhaps matching TRBD2 (7 bases). V shed 6 bases and J shed 0 bases, with 10 bases lying between them. This CDR3 spans 14 amino acids. The CDR3 DNA sequence: TGTGCCAGCAGAGGGGGGGGAAGCACAGATACGCAGTATTTT. It specifies CASRGGGSTDTQYF.

The chain couples TRBV4-1 to TRBJ2-2; D may be TRBD1 (6 bases). V gave up 4 bases and J gave up 5 bases, with 11 bases separating them. CDR3 length equals 14 residues. Germline loops: CDR1 MGHRA, CDR2 YSYEKL. CDR3 sequence reads: CASSPTGNTGELFF. The CDR3 DNA follows: TGCGCCAGCAGCCCAACAGGGAATACCGGGGAGCTGTTTTTT.

V is TRBV9 and J is TRBJ2-2, with 14 positions matching TRBD2. The CDR3 consists of 18 residues. Germline CDR1 SGDLS, CDR2 YYNGEE. Trimming cost V 3 bases and J 5 bases; bases outside gene matches: 9. CDR3 sequence (DNA): TGTGCCAGCAGCGAAAGTGGACTAGCGGGAGGTCGGACCGGGGAGCTGTTTTTT. It translates to CASSESGLAGGRTGELFF.

This chain uses TRBV3-1 with TRBJ2-1; D gene unclear. Germline V gives CDR1 LGHDT, CDR2 YNNKEL (reference sequence). V was cut by 0 bases and J by 9 bases, with 12 bases left in between. This CDR3 is built from 14 residues. In DNA, the CDR3 is TGTGCCAGCAGCCAAGAACTGCCCCGAGGTGAGCAGTTCTTC. It specifies CASSQELPRGEQFF.

This clonotype was counted only a few times. The rearrangement uses TRBV4-1 and TRBJ2-3; maybe TRBD1 (6 bases). V lost 4 bases to trimming and J lost 0 bases, with 14 bases between them. In germline, CDR1 is MGHRA, CDR2 YSYEKL. This CDR3 is 16 amino acids long. For the CDR3, the DNA is TGCGCCAGCAGCCTCGGTGCAGGGGTTAGCACAGATACGCAGTATTTT. The encoded protein is CASSLGAGVSTDTQYF.

This rearrangement joins TRBV7-6 to TRBJ2-7; 9 nucleotides align to TRBD2. In germline, CDR1 is SGHVS, CDR2 FNYEAQ. V lost 1 base, J lost 0 bases, and 4 bases stayed unmatched. The CDR3 extends over 16 amino acids. CDR3 in DNA: TGTGCCAGCAGCTTAGGTCTAGCGGGAACCTCCTACGAGCAGTACTTC. Translation gives CASSLGLAGTSYEQYF.

This clonotype was counted a few times. This chain connects TRBV27 to TRBJ2-1; 11 bases line up with TRBD2. The CDR3 runs 15 residues. V lost 5 bases and J lost 7; bases outside the gene matches: 7. Germline CDR1 reads MNHEY; CDR2 reads SMNVEV (reference sequence). The CDR3 protein is CASSTGTSGKNEQFF. The CDR3 DNA follows: TGTGCCAGCAGTACCGGGACTAGCGGTAAAAATGAGCAGTTCTTC.

The genes are TRBV28 and TRBJ2-1, with 9 bases fitting TRBD1. Germline V CDR1 and CDR2: MDHEN, SYDVKM. The CDR3 covers 14 residues. Losses at the gene ends were 7 bases for V and 4 bases for J; bases not matched to a gene: 5. CDR3 loop: CASKDRGVYNEQFF. The CDR3 DNA sequence: TGTGCCAGCAAGGACAGGGGCGTTTACAATGAGCAGTTCTTC.

This clonotype appeared many times. This chain uses TRBV19 with TRBJ1-1; a weak D match, TRBD1 (6 bases). V lost 3 bases to trimming and J lost 3 bases, with 8 bases between them. This CDR3 is 13 amino acids long. Germline-derived CDR1 and CDR2 are LNHDA and SQIVND (reference sequence). The DNA of the CDR3 is TGTGCCAGTAGTATCGAGGGGGACACTGAAGCTTTCTTT. It encodes CASSIEGDTEAFF.

This clonotype has a handful of counts. This chain links TRBV11-2 with TRBJ2-3; D possibly corresponds to TRBD2 (6 bases). There are 11 residues in the CDR3. In germline, CDR1 is SGHAT, CDR2 FQNNGV. The V end lost 0 bases, the J end lost 11 bases, and 6 bases lay between the germline ends. This CDR3 reads CASSLEGGQYF. The CDR3 nucleotides are TGTGCCAGCAGCTTAGAGGGGGGGCAGTATTTT. Combining the CDR3 with reference TRBV11-2 and TRBJ2-3 gives the whole variable domain EAGVAQSPRYKIIEKRQSVAFWCNPISGHATLYWYQQILGQGPKLLIQFQNNGVVDDSQLPKDRFSAERLKGVDSTLKIQPAKLEDSAVYLCASSLEGGQYFGPGTRLTVL.

This chain joins TRBV19 and TRBJ1-1, with 11 bases matching TRBD1. Germline CDR1 reads LNHDA; CDR2 reads SQIVND (reference sequence). J lost 5 bases, V lost 6 bases, and 5 bases had no gene match. This CDR3 region has 14 residues. The DNA for the CDR3 is TGTGCCAGTAGGGACAGGGGGCCGCGAACTGAAGCTTTCTTT. Translated, it gives CASRDRGPRTEAFF. The full variable domain, in which reference TRBV19 and TRBJ1-1 provide the parts outside the CDR3, is DGGITQSPKYLFRKEGQNVTLSCEQNLNHDAMYWYRQDPGQGLRLIYYSQIVNDFQKGDIAEGYSVSREKKESFPLTVTSAQKNPTAFYLCASRDRGPRTEAFFGQGTRLTVV.

The chain has TRBV29-1 and TRBJ1-2, with TRBD1 identical over 8 bases. This CDR3 spans 15 amino acids. The V gene end was trimmed by 3 bases and the J gene end by 2 bases; junction bases not matched to a gene: 8. From germline, CDR1 is SQVTM and CDR2 ANQGSEA. The CDR3, as DNA: TGCAGCGTTGAGTTATGGGACAGGATAAACTATGGCTACACCTTC. Residues: CSVELWDRINYGYTF.

The chain has TRBV12-3 or TRBV12-4 and TRBJ2-3; 10 nucleotides line up with TRBD2. Trimming at V came to 3 bases and at J to 4 bases, leaving 1 base not matched to a gene. The CDR3 has 14 amino acids. CDR3 coding DNA: TGTGCCAGCAGTTTTGGGACTAGCGCAGATACGCAGTATTTT. It specifies CASSFGTSADTQYF.

In its sample, this clonotype was seen a few times. The chain is built from TRBV29-1 and TRBJ2-7, with D hard to call. Trimming stripped 5 bases from V and 0 bases from J, with 11 bases between. Germline values: CDR1 SQVTM, CDR2 ANQGSEA. The CDR3 extends over 13 amino acids. The CDR3 region has the DNA TGCAGCGTTTTTGGGCGAAGCTCCTACGAGCAGTACTTC. Residues: CSVFGRSSYEQYF.

CDR3 amino acids: CASSFKVLSDRSNTEAFF. CDR3 bases: TGTGCCAGCAGTTTTAAGGTTCTATCGGACAGATCGAACACTGAAGCTTTCTTT. The chain recombines TRBV28 with TRBJ1-1, with D maybe TRBD1 (6 bases). Germline loops: CDR1 MDHEN, CDR2 SYDVKM. CDR3 size: 18 residues. V was pared by 3 bases and J by 1 base, with 21 bases between.

This rearrangement joins TRBV3-1 to TRBJ2-5, with TRBD2 identical over 8 bases. CDR3 length: 19 residues. Losses at the gene ends were 2 bases for V and 0 bases for J; bases not matched to a gene: 14. The V gene's germline CDR1 is LGHDT and CDR2 YNNKEL (reference sequence). The CDR3, as DNA: TGTGCCAGCAGCCAACCCACGCGTCTAGCGGGCCGCGACCAAGAGACCCAGTACTTC. This codes for CASSQPTRLAGRDQETQYF.

This clonotype was found a few times. This chain joins TRBV12-3 or TRBV12-4 and TRBJ2-1; 7 bases are shared with TRBD1. J gave up 9 bases and V 6 bases, and 5 bases lay outside the gene matches. The length of the CDR3 is 12 residues. The CDR3 protein is CASRMDRLEQFF. CDR3 in DNA: TGTGCCAGCAGGATGGACAGGCTTGAGCAGTTCTTC.

The chain joins TRBV7-8 to TRBJ2-1; 7 positions agree with TRBD2. The CDR3 runs to 15 residues. Trimming removed 7 bases from V and 3 bases from J; junction bases left unmatched: 9. The germline V gene encodes CDR1 SGHVS and CDR2 FQNEAQ. CDR3 sequence: CASKIAGGGYNEQFF. DNA of the CDR3: TGTGCCAGCAAAATAGCGGGTGGTGGCTACAATGAGCAGTTCTTC.

This clonotype was observed at least ten times. The genes are TRBV28 and TRBJ2-7; a possible D gene is TRBD1 (5 bases). Germline V CDR1 and CDR2: MDHEN, SYDVKM. CDR3 length: 14 amino acids. Trimming stripped 1 base from V and 3 bases from J, with 10 bases between. CDR3 residues: CASSLFGHNYEQYF. CDR3 DNA: TGTGCCAGCAGTTTATTCGGACATAACTACGAGCAGTACTTC.

This clonotype was counted only a few times. This chain uses TRBV9 with TRBJ1-1; 9 bases agree with TRBD1. The CDR3 has 13 amino acids. V was pared by 2 bases and J by 5 bases, with 1 base of the junction left unmatched. Germline V gene data show CDR1 as SGDLS and CDR2 as YYNGEE. The CDR3 loop reads CASSVDRGTEAFF. The CDR3 region has the DNA TGTGCCAGCAGCGTGGACAGGGGAACTGAAGCTTTCTTT.

This clonotype has ten or more counts. The J gene is TRBJ2-7, the V gene TRBV29-1, with D maybe TRBD2 (6 bases). Germline V lookup: CDR1 SQVTM, CDR2 ANQGSEA. The V gene lost 6 bases and the J gene lost 0 bases, with 12 bases spanning the gap. The CDR3 length is 13 residues. CDR3 in amino acids: CSVLGGSSYEQYF. CDR3 nucleotide sequence: TGCAGCGTCCTAGGAGGGAGCTCCTACGAGCAGTACTTC.

In this sample, this clonotype turned up many times. Here the CDR3 DNA reads TGTGCCAGCACCCCAGGCGGTGCGAACACCATATATTTT. Its protein product is CASTPGGANTIYF. This chain links TRBV12-3 or TRBV12-4 with TRBJ1-3; D is undetermined. This CDR3 has 13 residues. With 7 bases removed from V and 7 bases from J, the gap between germline ends came to 14 bases.

The rearrangement links TRBV6-1 to TRBJ1-5; 9 bases agree with TRBD1. With 9 bases clipped from V and 5 bases from J, the junction kept 8 bases outside the gene matches. This CDR3 comprises 14 residues. Germline lookup yields CDR1 MNHNS and CDR2 SASEGT. DNA for the CDR3: TGTGCCAGTTGGACAGGGGTGGGCTATCAGCCCCAGCATTTT. Translating it yields CASWTGVGYQPQHF.

The rearrangement links TRBV7-9 to TRBJ1-4, with D tentatively TRBD1 (6 bases). V gave up 5 bases and J gave up 1 base, with 8 bases separating them. Germline V lookup: CDR1 SEHNR, CDR2 FQNEAQ (reference sequence). The CDR3 consists of 14 residues. CDR3 loop: CASSPQGTNEKLFF. In DNA, the CDR3 is TGTGCCAGCAGCCCACAGGGAACTAATGAAAAACTGTTTTTT.

This clonotype came up a few times. J is TRBJ2-7 and V is TRBV25-1; unclear D gene. Germline V gene sequence: CDR1 MGHDK, CDR2 SYGVNS. V was cut by 3 bases and J by 0 bases, with 6 bases left in between. The CDR3 runs 13 residues. The CDR3 spells CASSEGYSYEQYF. The CDR3 DNA is TGTGCCAGCAGTGAGGGGTACTCCTACGAGCAGTACTTC.

This clonotype was detected a few times. CDR3 in amino acids: CSVEDQGGDEQYF. DNA for the CDR3: TGCAGCGTTGAAGATCAAGGGGGGGACGAGCAGTACTTC. This chain joins TRBV29-1 and TRBJ2-7, with D maybe TRBD2 (7 bases). The CDR3 spans 13 residues. Trimming stripped 0 bases from V and 5 bases from J, with 11 bases between. Per germline, CDR1 SQVTM and CDR2 ANQGSEA.

This clonotype was recorded a few times. The chain joins TRBV27 to TRBJ2-5; TRBD1 matches at 8 bases. Trimming cost V 7 bases and J 1 base; bases outside gene matches: 5. The CDR3 is 14 residues long. Germline loops: CDR1 MNHEY, CDR2 SMNVEV (reference sequence). CDR3: CASNLRGPQETQYF. The CDR3 DNA sequence: TGTGCCAGCAACCTCAGGGGGCCCCAAGAGACCCAGTACTTC.